This T cell receptor beta chain appears in the sequencing data of a study of T-cell memory formation after mild COVID-19. Study as a whole: Clusters of TCRs were largely donor specific. Study-level findings and limits: Later expanders leaned toward CD4+, whereas clones contracting from day 15 to 85 were balanced CD4/CD8. Contracting CD4+ clones sat mainly in CM and EM; CD8+ in EMRA.

Concerning this clonotype: The target antigen is unknown.

TCRdb re-called the 5' RACE reads with MiXCR, one entry per CDR3 protein. The sample holds hundreds of thousands of distinct CDR3 sequences; approximately 15% are singletons and the top ten take more than 20%. CDR1 is SNHLY and CDR2 is FYNNEI in the germline V gene. The CDR3 runs to 12 residues. The V end lost 4 bases, the J end lost 3 bases, and 7 bases lay between the germline ends. The chain uses TRBV2 and TRBJ2-7; the D gene is possibly TRBD1 (6 bases). This TCR derives from a man aged 18-30 years who had mild COVID-19 (a few samples of this study predate the infection). Cell type and time point are not known. Sequences were obtained from PBMCs or a T cell subset sorted from them (not recorded which). CDR3 in DNA: TGTGCCAGCAGTGCACAGGGCTACGAGCAGTACGTC. The encoded protein is CASSAQGYEQYV.